The 21 T cell receptor beta chains below come from one sample, sequenced in a study of control samples from healthy donors and cancer patients. Sequencing was performed with immunoSEQ multiplex PCR; in TCRdb, only in-frame clones are kept and a portion is missing. The table shows some 130,000 clones, with 80% to 95% occurring only once. The sequenced sample consisted of blood. The receptors derive from a man aged 40-50 years in good health.

This rearrangement joins TRBV6-5 to TRBJ1-5, with unresolved D. With 10 bases removed from V and 2 bases from J, the gap between germline ends came to 12 bases. Germline V gene data show CDR1 as MNHEY and CDR2 as SVGAGI. The CDR3 covers 13 residues. CDR3 amino acids: CATQENGNQPQHF. The CDR3 DNA sequence: TGTGCCACCCAAGAGAACGGCAATCAGCCCCAGCATTTT.

This chain uses TRBV7-6 with TRBJ2-1, with D unresolved. CDR3 length equals 13 residues. V was trimmed by 4 bases and J by 2 bases, leaving 6 bases between them. The germline gives CDR1 SGHVS, CDR2 FNYEAQ. This CDR3 reads CASSSLAYNEQFF. The CDR3 nucleotides are TGTGCCAGCAGCTCCCTCGCCTACAATGAGCAGTTCTTC. Based on the CDR3 plus reference TRBV7-6 and TRBJ2-1, the full variable domain is GAGVSQSPRYKVTKRGQDVALRCDPISGHVSLYWYRQALGQGPEFLTYFNYEAQQDKSGLPNDRFSAERPEGSISTLTIQRTEQRDSAMYRCASSSLAYNEQFFGPGTRLTVL.

The chain links TRBV5-1 to TRBJ1-1; the match to TRBD1 covers 8 bases. The CDR3 is 13 residues long. Germline assignment: CDR1 SGHRS and CDR2 YFSETQ. V dropped 5 bases and J dropped 4; count of bases not matched to a gene: 4. CDR3 amino acids: CASSVGQGTEAFF. In DNA form, the CDR3 reads TGCGCCAGCAGTGTAGGACAGGGCACTGAAGCTTTCTTT.

The chain recombines TRBV11-2 with TRBJ2-7; 7 nucleotides align to TRBD1. Germline V gene data show CDR1 as SGHAT and CDR2 as FQNNGV. The length of the CDR3 is 16 residues. V dropped 5 bases and J dropped 0; count of bases not matched to a gene: 10. The CDR3 protein is CASSLETGTVSYEQYF. DNA of the CDR3: TGTGCCAGCAGCCTCGAGACCGGGACAGTCTCCTACGAGCAGTACTTC.

This chain joins TRBV7-3 and TRBJ1-1; TRBD1 is a possible D gene (5 bases). The V gene's germline CDR1 is SGHTA and CDR2 FQGTGA. This CDR3 region has 13 residues. V lost 5 bases, J lost 6 bases, and 13 bases lay in between. CDR3 loop: CASSQGTSAEAFF. The DNA for the CDR3 is TGTGCCAGCAGCCAAGGGACGTCCGCTGAAGCTTTCTTT.

The CDR3 nucleotides read TGTGCCAGCAGCCCCCTCCTGTCGACTGGAAACACCATATATTTT. Translation: CASSPLLSTGNTIYF. The genes are TRBV3-1 (or the pseudogene TRBV3-2) and TRBJ1-3; no clear D gene. V was pared by 4 bases and J by 2 bases, with 12 bases between. Germline V gene data show CDR1 as LGHDT and CDR2 as YNNKEL (reference sequence). The CDR3 spans 15 residues.

The genes are TRBV5-1 and TRBJ2-3; 9 bases line up with TRBD1. Germline-derived CDR1 and CDR2 are SGHRS and YFSETQ. V shed 4 bases, J shed 6 bases, and the junction held 12 bases outside the gene matches. The CDR3 sequence is 16 residues long. CDR3 nucleotide sequence: TGCGCCAGCAGCGCGGACAGGGGCCTGCGCGGGGATACGCAGTATTTT. This encodes CASSADRGLRGDTQYF.

CDR3 residues: CASSVHEWGETQYF. The DNA for the CDR3 is TGTGCCAGCAGCGTCCATGAGTGGGGGGAGACCCAGTACTTC. This chain connects TRBV9 to TRBJ2-5, with D perhaps assigned TRBD1 or TRBD2 (5 bases each). Between the trimmed V and J ends, which lost 2 bases and 5 bases, there was a span of 13 bases. From germline, CDR1 is SGDLS and CDR2 YYNGEE. The length of the CDR3 is 14 residues.

V gene TRBV5-1 combines with J gene TRBJ2-7; perhaps D is TRBD1 or TRBD2 (5 bases each). The CDR3 runs 14 residues. Germline V CDR1 and CDR2: SGHRS, YFSETQ. Trimming shortened V by 4 bases and J by 2 bases, and 13 bases separated the two germline ends. Here the CDR3 reads CASSPGTPTYEQYF. The CDR3 region has the DNA TGCGCCAGCAGCCCCGGGACCCCAACCTACGAGCAGTACTTC.

The gene calls are TRBV10-2 and TRBJ2-7; 7 nucleotides align to TRBD1. There are 14 residues in the CDR3. The germline CDR1 and CDR2 sequences are WSHSY and SAAADI. With 3 bases clipped from V and 3 bases from J, the junction kept 5 bases outside the gene matches. CDR3 in DNA: TGCGCCAGCAGTGAAAATCGACAGGGCTACGAGCAGTACTTC. It specifies CASSENRQGYEQYF.

This clone was observed a few times. V is TRBV7-2 and J is TRBJ2-1; 10 bases line up with TRBD1. The ends lost 2 bases at V and 6 bases at J; junction bases unmatched: 10. The CDR3 runs to 17 residues. The germline CDR1 and CDR2 sequences are SGHTA and FQGNSA. CDR3 amino acids: CASSLYSRTGGSNEQFF. DNA of the CDR3: TGTGCCAGCAGCTTATATTCAAGGACAGGGGGATCCAATGAGCAGTTCTTC.

This clone was observed once. J is TRBJ1-1 and V is TRBV4-2, with TRBD1 identical over 8 bases. CDR1 and CDR2 (germline): LGHNA, YNFKEQ. The J segment lost 3 bases and the V segment lost 1 base, leaving 4 bases of the junction unmatched. This CDR3 comprises 15 residues. CDR3 in amino acids: CASSQGNRGYTEAFF. The CDR3 nucleotides read TGTGCCAGCAGCCAAGGAAACAGGGGGTACACTGAAGCTTTCTTT.

V gene TRBV27 combines with J gene TRBJ2-7, with D perhaps matching TRBD1 or TRBD2 (5 bases each). The CDR3 has 15 amino acids. Germline V gene lookup returns CDR1 MNHEY and CDR2 SMNVEV (reference sequence). V gave up 5 bases and J gave up 3 bases, with 17 bases separating them. CDR3 sequence (DNA): TGTGCCAGCAGTATCGCCGGGACCACAAGCTACGAGCAGTACTTC. Residues: CASSIAGTTSYEQYF.

The chain couples TRBV28 to TRBJ1-6; D unresolved. Looked up from germline, CDR1 is MDHEN and CDR2 is SYDVKM. Trimming took 5 bases from V and 0 from J, leaving 14 bases between them. The CDR3 loop spans 17 amino acids. CDR3 DNA sequence: TGTGCCAGCAGTCCCGGGAAAAGCAGCTCCTATAATTCACCCCTCCACTTT. This codes for CASSPGKSSSYNSPLHF.

DNA of the CDR3: TGTGCCAGCAGCTTAGACCGGGACGGTAATTCACCCCTCCACTTT. It is translated as CASSLDRDGNSPLHF. The chain combines TRBV11-2 with TRBJ1-6; D is perhaps TRBD1 (5 bases). Germline V lookup: CDR1 SGHAT, CDR2 FQNNGV. V lost 0 bases to trimming and J lost 6 bases, with 9 bases between them. This CDR3 contains 15 residues.

The chain carries TRBV27 and TRBJ1-1; TRBD1 agrees at 8 bases. Germline trimming cut 6 bases from V and 6 bases from J; bases unmatched to any gene: 9. Germline CDR1 and CDR2: MNHEY and SMNVEV (reference sequence). CDR3 length: 14 amino acids. CDR3 coding DNA: TGTGCCAGCAGCCTCAGGACAGGGATCGCTGAAGCTTTCTTT. Protein sequence: CASSLRTGIAEAFF.

The J gene is TRBJ2-5, the V gene TRBV18, with D tentatively TRBD1 (6 bases). The germline gives CDR1 KGHSH, CDR2 LQKENI. Trimming pared 4 bases from V and 5 bases from J, leaving 14 bases between. The CDR3 covers 14 residues. This chain's CDR3 is CASSRSQGLETQYF. CDR3 coding DNA: TGTGCCAGCTCACGATCTCAGGGGTTGGAGACCCAGTACTTC. Supplemented by reference TRBV18 and TRBJ2-5, the full variable domain reads NAGVMQNPRHLVRRRGQEARLRCSPMKGHSHVYWYRQLPEEGLKFMVYLQKENIIDESGMPKERFSAEFPKEGPSILRIQQVVRGDSAAYFCASSRSQGLETQYFGPGTRLLVL.

The CDR3 coding sequence is TGCGCCAGCAGCTCTGGACTAGCGGGGGGGCCAGGAGAGACCCAGTACTTC. It translates to CASSSGLAGGPGETQYF. V gene TRBV5-1 combines with J gene TRBJ2-5; 15 nucleotides agree with TRBD2. This CDR3 has 17 amino acids. J was trimmed by 4 bases and V by 3 bases; bases with no gene match: 7. Germline lookup yields CDR1 SGHRS and CDR2 YFSETQ.

This clone was observed a single time. The chain carries TRBV5-1 and TRBJ2-2; no firm D call. The CDR3 loop spans 18 amino acids. CDR1 and CDR2 from the germline V gene are SGHRS and YFSETQ. The ends were cut back, 4 bases at V and 7 bases at J, with 26 bases in the middle. CDR3: CASSPDVRRRSAGGELFF. CDR3 in DNA: TGCGCCAGCAGCCCGGACGTCCGCAGGCGGTCTGCAGGCGGGGAGCTGTTTTTT.

This rearrangement joins TRBV5-5 to TRBJ2-7; 8 bases align to TRBD1. The V and J ends lost 4 bases and 7 bases, in that order; junction bases with no gene match: 16. Germline CDR1 reads SGHKS; CDR2 reads YYEKEE (reference sequence). The CDR3 is 16 amino acids. The CDR3 sequence is CASSLRQGISSLEQYF. CDR3 nucleotide sequence: TGTGCCAGCAGCCTCAGACAGGGGATCTCATCACTAGAGCAGTACTTC.

The V call is TRBV11-2, the J call TRBJ1-6; 12 bases align to TRBD1. The CDR3 runs to 18 residues. After removal of 5 bases from V and 9 bases from J, the junction contained 14 bases not matched to a gene. CDR1 and CDR2 from the germline V gene are SGHAT and FQNNGV. CDR3: CASSLKTGTGGYGSPLHF. The CDR3 DNA is TGTGCCAGCAGCCTAAAGACCGGGACAGGGGGCTATGGTTCACCCCTCCACTTT.